The 26 T cell receptor beta chains in this list originate from one sample, sequenced in a study of control samples from healthy donors and cancer patients. Sequencing was performed with immunoSEQ multiplex PCR; in TCRdb, only in-frame clones are kept and a portion is missing. This table holds about 130,000 clones, 85% to 95% found once. The sample comprised PBMCs. These receptors all come from a man aged 55 to 70 with colorectal cancer.

This clone came up once. V usage is TRBV5-6 and J usage is TRBJ1-6; possibly TRBD1 for D (6 bases). Trimming cost V 3 bases and J 1 base, with 11 bases left between them. The germline CDR1 and CDR2 sequences are SGHDT and YYEEEE. The CDR3 totals 16 residues. The CDR3 here is CASSSRQGSYNSPLHF. Written as DNA, the CDR3 is TGTGCCAGCAGCTCCCGTCAGGGGTCCTATAATTCACCCCTCCACTTT.

This clone has just one count. This chain joins TRBV4-1 and TRBJ1-2; D gene ambiguous. From germline, CDR1 is MGHRA and CDR2 YSYEKL. Trimming removed 0 bases at V and 0 bases at J, with 11 bases between. The length of the CDR3 is 16 residues. CDR3 bases: TGCGCCAGCAGCCAAGATCGAGGCAGGCCTAACTATGGCTACACCTTC. This encodes CASSQDRGRPNYGYTF.

The CDR3 sequence: CASSPLDSLSYEQYF. The DNA for the CDR3 is TGTGCCAGTAGTCCTCTGGACAGCCTCTCCTACGAGCAGTACTTC. This sequence joins TRBV19 and TRBJ2-7, with TRBD1 as a possible D gene (6 bases). Germline values: CDR1 LNHDA, CDR2 SQIVND (reference sequence). This CDR3 comprises 15 residues. Trimming removed 5 bases from V and 0 bases from J, with 14 bases in between.

The J gene is TRBJ1-2, the V gene TRBV4-1, with 9 bases lining up with TRBD1. Germline V gives CDR1 MGHRA, CDR2 YSYEKL. The length of the CDR3 is 15 residues. With 3 bases clipped from V and 4 bases from J, the junction kept 6 bases outside the gene matches. In DNA, the CDR3 is TGCGCCAGCAGCCAGATTACGGACAGGGGCTATGGCTACACCTTC. Amino acids: CASSQITDRGYGYTF.

The V and J genes are TRBV11-2 and TRBJ1-2; D is possibly TRBD1 (6 bases). Trimming took 4 bases from V and 6 from J, leaving 12 bases between them. The CDR3 is 13 amino acids. In germline, CDR1 is SGHAT, CDR2 FQNNGV. CDR3 nucleotide sequence: TGTGCCAGCAGCTCGACCACAGGGAATGGCTACACCTTC. This codes for CASSSTTGNGYTF.

In its sample, this clone was seen once. The chain employs TRBV7-9 and TRBJ2-7; 11 positions match TRBD1. Trimming cost V 6 bases and J 3 bases; bases outside gene matches: 4. Germline V gene sequence: CDR1 SEHNR, CDR2 FQNEAQ (reference sequence). The CDR3 loop spans 14 amino acids. CDR3 DNA sequence: TGTGCCAGCAGGTATGGGACAGGGGGCTACGAGCAGTACTTC. This gives the protein CASRYGTGGYEQYF.

This clone has a single count. V gene TRBV7-8 combines with J gene TRBJ1-2; possible D gene TRBD1, 6 bases. Germline-derived CDR1 and CDR2 are SGHVS and FQNEAQ. CDR3 size: 13 residues. V gave up 0 bases and J gave up 13 bases, with 15 bases separating them. The CDR3 DNA is TGTGCCAGCAGCTTAGCGAGTGCAGGGGATTTCACCTTC. Encoded protein: CASSLASAGDFTF.

This chain uses TRBV3-1 (or the pseudogene TRBV3-2) with TRBJ2-2; 10 nucleotides match TRBD2. The CDR3 extends over 16 amino acids. V lost 1 base and J lost 1; bases outside the gene matches: 0. Germline CDR1 is LGHDT and CDR2 is YNNKEL (reference sequence). CDR3 sequence: CASSQGLAGNTGELFF. The DNA of the CDR3 is TGTGCCAGCAGCCAAGGACTAGCGGGGAACACCGGGGAGCTGTTTTTT.

In this sample, this clone turned up once. This rearrangement joins TRBV6-5 to TRBJ1-2; D not certain. The germline gives CDR1 MNHEY, CDR2 SVGAGI. With 8 bases removed from V and 7 bases from J, the gap between germline ends came to 14 bases. The CDR3 has 12 amino acids. CDR3: CASHTRLSGYTF. CDR3 bases: TGTGCCAGCCATACCCGACTGAGTGGCTACACCTTC.

The chain is built from TRBV25-1 and TRBJ1-3; tentative D call: TRBD1 (5 bases). The CDR3 sequence is 14 residues long. The V gene's germline CDR1 is MGHDK and CDR2 SYGVNS. Trimming took 4 bases from V and 4 from J, leaving 11 bases between them. CDR3 sequence (DNA): TGTGCCAGCAGTGGTCACGGGGCGGGAAACACCATATATTTT. Amino acids: CASSGHGAGNTIYF.

Here the CDR3 reads CAIQTPYSGRSEAFF. In DNA form, the CDR3 reads TGTGCCATCCAGACGCCATATAGCGGTCGTAGTGAAGCTTTCTTT. The chain uses TRBV6-5 and TRBJ1-1; D not resolved. Germline CDR1 reads MNHEY; CDR2 reads SVGAGI. Trimming stripped 10 bases from V and 7 bases from J, with 25 bases between. This CDR3 is built from 15 residues.

V is TRBV5-6 and J is TRBJ1-5; possibly TRBD1 for D (6 bases). Between the trimmed V and J ends, which lost 3 bases and 2 bases, there was a span of 18 bases. This CDR3 spans 17 amino acids. The germline CDR1 and CDR2 sequences are SGHDT and YYEEEE. The CDR3 loop reads CASSSAGWGAGNQPQHF. Written as DNA, the CDR3 is TGTGCCAGCAGCTCGGCCGGATGGGGGGCTGGCAATCAGCCCCAGCATTTT.

The chain joins TRBV19 to TRBJ1-5; no firm D call. Deletions cut 7 bases from V and 3 bases from J, with 16 bases between. Germline V gene data show CDR1 as LNHDA and CDR2 as SQIVND (reference sequence). This CDR3 contains 15 residues. The CDR3, as DNA: TGTGCCAGTAAGGTGACATGGAGCCTCAATCAGCCCCAGCATTTT. Amino acids: CASKVTWSLNQPQHF.

V is TRBV14 and J is TRBJ1-2; no clear D. CDR3 length: 12 amino acids. CDR1 is SGHDN, CDR2 FVKESK, per germline. Trimming removed 5 bases from V and 7 bases from J, with 11 bases in between. The CDR3 loop is CASSGGMGGYTF. CDR3 bases: TGTGCCAGCAGCGGCGGGATGGGTGGCTACACCTTC.

The genes are TRBV9 and TRBJ2-4; 10 bases align to TRBD2. CDR3 length equals 18 residues. Trimming cost V 3 bases and J 5 bases; bases outside gene matches: 14. The V gene's germline CDR1 is SGDLS and CDR2 YYNGEE. Written as DNA, the CDR3 is TGTGCCAGCAGCGAGGCCCTCCCGGTAGCGGGGGGTCAAAACATTCAGTACTTC. This gives the protein CASSEALPVAGGQNIQYF.

The rearrangement uses TRBV5-6 and TRBJ1-1; tentatively, D is TRBD1 (6 bases). Deletions cut 4 bases from V and 0 bases from J, with 13 bases between. Germline-derived CDR1 and CDR2 are SGHDT and YYEEEE. The CDR3 spans 15 residues. The DNA of the CDR3 is TGTGCCAGCAGCCTGGGCGGGACATTGAACACTGAAGCTTTCTTT. This gives the protein CASSLGGTLNTEAFF.

The V gene is TRBV6-1, the J gene TRBJ1-2, with D possibly TRBD1 on 5 matching bases. V shed 1 base and J shed 3 bases, with 12 bases lying between them. The CDR3 is 15 amino acids. Germline CDR1 is MNHNS and CDR2 is SASEGT. The CDR3 reads CASSEVGGAYYGYTF. CDR3 bases: TGTGCCAGCAGTGAAGTAGGAGGGGCTTACTATGGCTACACCTTC.

Written as DNA, the CDR3 is TGTGCCATCAGACCCACCGCCGGACAGCAGAGCTCTGGGGCCAACGTCCTGACTTTC. Its translation: CAIRPTAGQQSSGANVLTF. The V and J genes are TRBV10-3 and TRBJ2-6, with D possibly TRBD1 on 6 matching bases. V lost 6 bases and J 0 bases, leaving 21 bases between the germline ends. The CDR3 totals 19 residues. Germline CDR1 is ENHRY and CDR2 is SYGVKD.

The V call is TRBV9, the J call TRBJ1-4, with TRBD1 as a possible D gene (6 bases). Germline CDR1 and CDR2: SGDLS and YYNGEE. The V end lost 0 bases, the J end lost 3 bases, and 6 bases lay between the germline ends. This CDR3 contains 14 residues. CDR3 sequence reads: CASSVGTANEKLFF. CDR3 DNA: TGTGCCAGCAGCGTAGGGACAGCTAATGAAAAACTGTTTTTT.

The chain carries TRBV27 and TRBJ1-5; D is uncertain. The ends were cut back, 3 bases at V and 1 base at J, with 10 bases in the middle. CDR3 length: 15 amino acids. Germline V lookup: CDR1 MNHEY, CDR2 SMNVEV (reference sequence). The CDR3 DNA reads TGTGCCAGCAGTTTGGGTTCGTTGAGCAATCAGCCCCAGCATTTT. Amino acids: CASSLGSLSNQPQHF.

The V and J genes are TRBV3-1 (or the pseudogene TRBV3-2) and TRBJ2-2; 10 nucleotides agree with TRBD1. Trimming removed 0 bases from V and 4 bases from J; junction bases left unmatched: 2. CDR1 is LGHDT, CDR2 YNNKEL, per germline (reference sequence). This CDR3 has 16 amino acids. CDR3 DNA: TGTGCCAGCAGCCAAGAGGGGACAGGGGTCACCGGGGAGCTGTTTTTT. Translation: CASSQEGTGVTGELFF.

The chain is built from TRBV7-9 and TRBJ2-3; TRBD1 aligns across 8 bases. Germline CDR1 reads SEHNR; CDR2 reads FQNEAQ (reference sequence). CDR3 length: 16 amino acids. Trimming took 1 base from V and 2 from J; bases not matched to a gene: 5. The CDR3 bases are TGTGCCAGCAGCTTAGTTCAGGGGGCTTACACAGATACGCAGTATTTT. Translating it yields CASSLVQGAYTDTQYF. The complete variable domain, with remaining parts taken from reference TRBV7-9 and TRBJ2-3, reads DTGVSQNPRHKITKRGQNVTFRCDPISEHNRLYWYRQTLGQGPEFLTYFQNEAQLEKSRLLSDRFSAERPKGSFSTLEIQRTEQGDSAMYLCASSLVQGAYTDTQYFGPGTRLTVL.

The genes are TRBV6-2 or TRBV6-3 and TRBJ2-5; no definite D call. Between the trimmed V and J ends, which lost 2 bases and 5 bases, there was a span of 3 bases. Germline V gives CDR1 MNHEY, CDR2 SVGEGT. The length of the CDR3 is 11 residues. CDR3 amino acids: CASSYLETQYF. CDR3 nucleotide sequence: TGTGCCAGCAGTTACCTCGAGACCCAGTACTTC.

V is TRBV11-2 and J is TRBJ1-3; no firm D call. Trimming took off 0 bases at V and 4 bases at J, with 7 bases between the two ends. CDR1 is SGHAT and CDR2 is FQNNGV in the germline V gene. The CDR3 consists of 14 residues. The CDR3 sequence is CASSLERHGNTIYF. The CDR3 DNA is TGTGCCAGCAGCTTAGAAAGGCACGGAAACACCATATATTTT.

The J gene is TRBJ2-1, the V gene TRBV4-1; a possible D gene is TRBD2 (6 bases). CDR1 MGHRA and CDR2 YSYEKL come from the germline V gene. The CDR3 is 14 amino acids. V was trimmed by 6 bases and J by 4 bases, leaving 13 bases between them. The CDR3 nucleotides read TGCGCCAGCAGGCCGGGACTCCTGTACAATGAGCAGTTCTTC. As protein: CASRPGLLYNEQFF.

This clone was recorded only once. This chain uses TRBV3-1 (or the pseudogene TRBV3-2) with TRBJ1-6, with TRBD1 matching over 9 bases. This CDR3 spans 16 amino acids. CDR1 and CDR2 (germline): LGHDT, YNNKEL (reference sequence). J was trimmed by 7 bases and V by 3 bases; bases with no gene match: 7. Here the CDR3 DNA reads TGTGCCAGCAGCCAGGGACAGGGCGGCGAAAATTCACCCCTCCACTTT. Translation gives CASSQGQGGENSPLHF.